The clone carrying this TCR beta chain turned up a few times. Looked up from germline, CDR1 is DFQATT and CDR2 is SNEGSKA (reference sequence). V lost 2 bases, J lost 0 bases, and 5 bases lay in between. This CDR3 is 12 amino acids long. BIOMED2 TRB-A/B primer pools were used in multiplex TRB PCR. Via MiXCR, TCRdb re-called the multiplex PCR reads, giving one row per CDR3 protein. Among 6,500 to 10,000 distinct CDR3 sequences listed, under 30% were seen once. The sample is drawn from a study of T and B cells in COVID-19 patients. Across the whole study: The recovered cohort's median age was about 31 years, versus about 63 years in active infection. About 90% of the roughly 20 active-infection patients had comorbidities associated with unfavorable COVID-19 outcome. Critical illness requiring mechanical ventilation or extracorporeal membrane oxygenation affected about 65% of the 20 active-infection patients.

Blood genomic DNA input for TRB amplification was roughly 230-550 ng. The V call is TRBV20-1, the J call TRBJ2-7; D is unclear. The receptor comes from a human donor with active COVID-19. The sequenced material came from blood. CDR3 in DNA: TGCAGTGCTAGACTGAGCTCCTACGAGCAGTACGTC. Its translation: CSARLSSYEQYV.